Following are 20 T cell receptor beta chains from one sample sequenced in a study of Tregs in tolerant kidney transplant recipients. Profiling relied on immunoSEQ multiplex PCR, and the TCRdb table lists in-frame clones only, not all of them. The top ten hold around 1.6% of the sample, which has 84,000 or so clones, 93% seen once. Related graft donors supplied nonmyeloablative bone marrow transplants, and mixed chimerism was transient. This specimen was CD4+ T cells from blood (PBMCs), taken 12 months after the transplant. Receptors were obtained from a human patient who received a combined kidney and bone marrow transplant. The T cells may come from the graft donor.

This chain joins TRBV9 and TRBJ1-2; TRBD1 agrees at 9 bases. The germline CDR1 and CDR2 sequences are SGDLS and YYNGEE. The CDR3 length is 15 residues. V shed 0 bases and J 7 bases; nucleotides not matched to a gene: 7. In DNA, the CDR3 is TGTGCCAGCAGCGTAGGTACCGGGACAGGGCTTGGCTACACCTTC. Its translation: CASSVGTGTGLGYTF.

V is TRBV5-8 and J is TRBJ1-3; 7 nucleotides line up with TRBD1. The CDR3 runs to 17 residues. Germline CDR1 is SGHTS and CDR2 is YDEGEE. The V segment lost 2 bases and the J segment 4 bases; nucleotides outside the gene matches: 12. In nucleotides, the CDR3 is TGTGCCAGCAGCTTCCTTACAGGGGCACCACCGGGAAACACCATATATTTT. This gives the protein CASSFLTGAPPGNTIYF.

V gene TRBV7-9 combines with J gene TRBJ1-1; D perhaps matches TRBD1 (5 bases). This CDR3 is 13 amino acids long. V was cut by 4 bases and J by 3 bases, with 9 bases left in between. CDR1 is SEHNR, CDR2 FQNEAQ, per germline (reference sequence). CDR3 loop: CASSYRGDTEAFF. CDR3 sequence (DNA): TGTGCCAGCAGCTATCGGGGGGACACTGAAGCTTTCTTT.

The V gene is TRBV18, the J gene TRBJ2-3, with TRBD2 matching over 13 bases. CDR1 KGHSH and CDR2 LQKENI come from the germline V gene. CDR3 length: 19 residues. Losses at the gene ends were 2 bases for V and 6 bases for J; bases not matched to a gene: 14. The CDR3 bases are TGTGCCAGCTCACCAAGGGGCCGGACTAGCGGGGGCTACCTTGATACGCAGTATTTT. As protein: CASSPRGRTSGGYLDTQYF.

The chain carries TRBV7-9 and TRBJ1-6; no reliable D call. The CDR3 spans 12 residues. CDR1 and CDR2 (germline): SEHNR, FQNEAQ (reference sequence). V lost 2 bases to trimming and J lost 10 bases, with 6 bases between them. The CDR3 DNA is TGTGCCAGCAGCTTAAGAGGGTCACCCCTCCACTTT. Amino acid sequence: CASSLRGSPLHF. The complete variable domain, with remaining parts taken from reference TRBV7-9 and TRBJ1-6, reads DTGVSQNPRHKITKRGQNVTFRCDPISEHNRLYWYRQTLGQGPEFLTYFQNEAQLEKSRLLSDRFSAERPKGSFSTLEIQRTEQGDSAMYLCASSLRGSPLHFGNGTRLTVT.

The CDR3 coding sequence is TGTGCCTGGAGTGTATCAGGGGGCATGGCTTTCTTT. Translation: CAWSVSGGMAFF. The V call is TRBV30, the J call TRBJ1-1; 8 nucleotides line up with TRBD1. The CDR3 length is 12 residues. Trimming removed 0 bases from V and 11 bases from J; junction bases left unmatched: 5. Germline lookup yields CDR1 GTSNPN and CDR2 SVGIG (reference sequence).

The CDR3, as DNA: TGTGCCAGCAGCTTAGGGACGGGGTACAATGAGCAGTTCTTC. It is translated as CASSLGTGYNEQFF. The rearrangement joins TRBV11-2 to TRBJ2-1, with D possibly being TRBD2 (5 bases). Trimming pared 1 base from V and 4 bases from J, leaving 8 bases between. In germline, CDR1 is SGHAT, CDR2 FQNNGV. This CDR3 is 14 amino acids long.

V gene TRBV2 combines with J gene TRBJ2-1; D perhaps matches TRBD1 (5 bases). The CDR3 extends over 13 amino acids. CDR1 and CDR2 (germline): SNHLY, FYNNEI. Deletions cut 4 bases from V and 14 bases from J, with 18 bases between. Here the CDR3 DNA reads TGTGCCAGCAGTGTACTCCAGGGTCTTCACGAGTTCTTC. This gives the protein CASSVLQGLHEFF. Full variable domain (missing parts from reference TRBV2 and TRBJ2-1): EPEVTQTPSHQVTQMGQEVILRCVPISNHLYFYWYRQILGQKVEFLVSFYNNEISEKSEIFDDQFSVERPDGSNFTLKIRSTKLEDSAMYFCASSVLQGLHEFFGPGTRLTVL.

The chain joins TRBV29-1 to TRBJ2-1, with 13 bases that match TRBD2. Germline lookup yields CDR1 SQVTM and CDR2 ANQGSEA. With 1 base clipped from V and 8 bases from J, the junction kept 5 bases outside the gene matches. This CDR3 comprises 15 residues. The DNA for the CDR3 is TGCAGCGTTGAAGGGACTAGCGGGAGTTTCGATGAGCAGTTCTTC. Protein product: CSVEGTSGSFDEQFF.

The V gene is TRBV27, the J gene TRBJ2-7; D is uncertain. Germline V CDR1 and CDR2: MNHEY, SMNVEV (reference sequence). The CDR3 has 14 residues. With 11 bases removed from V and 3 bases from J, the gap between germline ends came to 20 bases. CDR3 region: CAAHFLSTYYEQYF. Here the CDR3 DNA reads TGTGCCGCCCACTTTTTATCAACCTACTACGAGCAGTACTTC.

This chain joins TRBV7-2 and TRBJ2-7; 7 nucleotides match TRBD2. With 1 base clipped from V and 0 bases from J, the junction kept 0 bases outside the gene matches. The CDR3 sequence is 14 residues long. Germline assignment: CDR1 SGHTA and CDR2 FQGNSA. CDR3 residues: CASSLGLASYEQYF. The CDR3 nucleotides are TGTGCCAGCAGCTTAGGACTAGCCTCCTACGAGCAGTACTTC.

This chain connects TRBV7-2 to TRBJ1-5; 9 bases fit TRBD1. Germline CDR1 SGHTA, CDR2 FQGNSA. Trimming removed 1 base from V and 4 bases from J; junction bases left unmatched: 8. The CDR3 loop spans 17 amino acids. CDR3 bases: TGTGCCAGCAGCTTAGTAGTCGGGACAGGGATAAATCAGCCCCAGCATTTT. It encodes CASSLVVGTGINQPQHF.

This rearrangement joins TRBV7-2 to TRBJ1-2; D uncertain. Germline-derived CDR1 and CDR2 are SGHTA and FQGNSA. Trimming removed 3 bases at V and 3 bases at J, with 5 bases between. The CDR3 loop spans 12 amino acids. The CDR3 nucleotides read TGTGCCAGCAGCTTTATCGACTATGGCTACACCTTC. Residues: CASSFIDYGYTF.

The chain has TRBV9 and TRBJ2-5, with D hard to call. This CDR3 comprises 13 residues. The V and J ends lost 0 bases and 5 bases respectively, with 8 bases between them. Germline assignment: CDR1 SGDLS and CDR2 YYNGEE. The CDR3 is CASSVGARETQYF. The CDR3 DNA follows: TGTGCCAGCAGCGTAGGGGCCAGGGAGACCCAGTACTTC.

The CDR3 DNA reads as TGCGCCAGCAGATATGTAGGGGGAACACGTAACGAGCAGTACTTC. Its translation: CASRYVGGTRNEQYF. The V call is TRBV5-1, the J call TRBJ2-7; tentatively, D is TRBD1 (6 bases). CDR1 is SGHRS and CDR2 is YFSETQ in the germline V gene. The V gene lost 5 bases and the J gene lost 5 bases, with 20 bases spanning the gap. CDR3 length equals 15 residues.

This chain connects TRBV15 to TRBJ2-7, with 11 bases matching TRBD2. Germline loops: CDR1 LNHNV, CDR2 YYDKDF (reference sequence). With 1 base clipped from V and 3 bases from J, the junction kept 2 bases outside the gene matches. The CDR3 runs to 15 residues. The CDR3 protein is CATSRGLAGNYEQYF. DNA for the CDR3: TGTGCCACCAGCAGAGGACTAGCGGGAAACTACGAGCAGTACTTC.

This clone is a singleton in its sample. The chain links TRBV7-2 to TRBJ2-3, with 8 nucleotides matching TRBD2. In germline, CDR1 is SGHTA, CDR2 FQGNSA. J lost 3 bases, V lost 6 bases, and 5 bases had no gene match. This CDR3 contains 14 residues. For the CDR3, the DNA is TGTGCCAGCAGGGTTGGACTAGCTACAGATACGCAGTATTTT. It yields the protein CASRVGLATDTQYF.

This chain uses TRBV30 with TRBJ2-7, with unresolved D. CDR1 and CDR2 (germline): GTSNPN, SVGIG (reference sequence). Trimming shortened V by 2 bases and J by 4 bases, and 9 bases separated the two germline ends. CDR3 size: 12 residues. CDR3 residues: CAWSFGLYEQYF. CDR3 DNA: TGTGCCTGGAGTTTCGGGTTATACGAGCAGTACTTC.

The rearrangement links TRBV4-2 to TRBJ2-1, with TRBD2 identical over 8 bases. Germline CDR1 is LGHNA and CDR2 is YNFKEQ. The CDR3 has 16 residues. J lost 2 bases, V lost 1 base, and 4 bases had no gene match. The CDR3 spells CASSQVTSGPYNEQFF. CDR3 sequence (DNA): TGTGCCAGCAGCCAAGTCACTAGCGGACCCTACAATGAGCAGTTCTTC.

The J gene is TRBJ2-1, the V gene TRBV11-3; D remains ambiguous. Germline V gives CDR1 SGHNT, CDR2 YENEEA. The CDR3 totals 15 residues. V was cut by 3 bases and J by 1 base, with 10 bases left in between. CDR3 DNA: TGTGCCAGCAGCTTCCGCGACTCGTCCTACAATGAGCAGTTCTTC. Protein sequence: CASSFRDSSYNEQFF.